The T cell receptor beta chain under discussion was sequenced for a study of PD-1 blockade in classical Hodgkin lymphoma. The study, taken as a whole, reports: Differences between repertoires have undefined causes, possibly disease activity or prior therapy.

Germline loops: CDR1 SGHNT, CDR2 YYREEE (reference sequence). The junction had 7 bases not matched to a gene; V was cut back by 4 bases and J by 1 base. The CDR3 extends over 15 amino acids. Comment on this clone: Its specificity is unknown.

The time point here: newly diagnosed, previously untreated cHL patient sample. CD4+ T cells were purified from thawed PBMCs by magnetic negative selection. The data were produced by immunoSEQ multiplex PCR, yet TCRdb's version contains in-frame clones alone and is incomplete. The table lists around 32,000 clones, around 89% of them singletons. The chain carries TRBV5-4 and TRBJ2-5; the match to TRBD1 covers 7 bases. The TCR sequence derives from a human donor with classical Hodgkin lymphoma. Sequencing was performed on CD4+ T cells from blood. In DNA form, the CDR3 reads TGTGCCAGCAGCACAGCCGGGACAGTCCAAGAGACCCAGTACTTC. It is translated as CASSTAGTVQETQYF. Complete variable domain (other parts from reference TRBV5-4 and TRBJ2-5): ETGVTQSPTHLIKTRGQQVTLRCSSQSGHNTVSWYQQALGQGPQFIFQYYREEENGRGNFPPRFSGLQFPNYSSELNVNALELDDSALYLCASSTAGTVQETQYFGPGTRLLVL.